The TCR beta chain under discussion was sequenced for a study of T cell changes during pregnancy in multiple sclerosis. Measured with immunoSEQ multiplex PCR; TCRdb has only the in-frame clones, and not every one. The data show about 51,000 clones, with approximately 93% seen just once and about 1.9% held by the top ten. The CDR3 is 15 amino acids. From germline, CDR1 is SEHNR and CDR2 FQNEAQ (reference sequence). V lost 1 base to trimming and J lost 0 bases, with 9 bases between them. The sample consisted of peripheral blood, taken in the second trimester of pregnancy. The receptor was derived from a female donor with multiple sclerosis, enrolled in a pregnancy study. This sequence joins TRBV7-9 and TRBJ2-5; D possibly corresponds to TRBD1 (6 bases). CDR3 protein: CASSLGTVYQETQYF. CDR3 bases: TGTGCCAGCAGCTTAGGGACAGTTTACCAAGAGACCCAGTACTTC.